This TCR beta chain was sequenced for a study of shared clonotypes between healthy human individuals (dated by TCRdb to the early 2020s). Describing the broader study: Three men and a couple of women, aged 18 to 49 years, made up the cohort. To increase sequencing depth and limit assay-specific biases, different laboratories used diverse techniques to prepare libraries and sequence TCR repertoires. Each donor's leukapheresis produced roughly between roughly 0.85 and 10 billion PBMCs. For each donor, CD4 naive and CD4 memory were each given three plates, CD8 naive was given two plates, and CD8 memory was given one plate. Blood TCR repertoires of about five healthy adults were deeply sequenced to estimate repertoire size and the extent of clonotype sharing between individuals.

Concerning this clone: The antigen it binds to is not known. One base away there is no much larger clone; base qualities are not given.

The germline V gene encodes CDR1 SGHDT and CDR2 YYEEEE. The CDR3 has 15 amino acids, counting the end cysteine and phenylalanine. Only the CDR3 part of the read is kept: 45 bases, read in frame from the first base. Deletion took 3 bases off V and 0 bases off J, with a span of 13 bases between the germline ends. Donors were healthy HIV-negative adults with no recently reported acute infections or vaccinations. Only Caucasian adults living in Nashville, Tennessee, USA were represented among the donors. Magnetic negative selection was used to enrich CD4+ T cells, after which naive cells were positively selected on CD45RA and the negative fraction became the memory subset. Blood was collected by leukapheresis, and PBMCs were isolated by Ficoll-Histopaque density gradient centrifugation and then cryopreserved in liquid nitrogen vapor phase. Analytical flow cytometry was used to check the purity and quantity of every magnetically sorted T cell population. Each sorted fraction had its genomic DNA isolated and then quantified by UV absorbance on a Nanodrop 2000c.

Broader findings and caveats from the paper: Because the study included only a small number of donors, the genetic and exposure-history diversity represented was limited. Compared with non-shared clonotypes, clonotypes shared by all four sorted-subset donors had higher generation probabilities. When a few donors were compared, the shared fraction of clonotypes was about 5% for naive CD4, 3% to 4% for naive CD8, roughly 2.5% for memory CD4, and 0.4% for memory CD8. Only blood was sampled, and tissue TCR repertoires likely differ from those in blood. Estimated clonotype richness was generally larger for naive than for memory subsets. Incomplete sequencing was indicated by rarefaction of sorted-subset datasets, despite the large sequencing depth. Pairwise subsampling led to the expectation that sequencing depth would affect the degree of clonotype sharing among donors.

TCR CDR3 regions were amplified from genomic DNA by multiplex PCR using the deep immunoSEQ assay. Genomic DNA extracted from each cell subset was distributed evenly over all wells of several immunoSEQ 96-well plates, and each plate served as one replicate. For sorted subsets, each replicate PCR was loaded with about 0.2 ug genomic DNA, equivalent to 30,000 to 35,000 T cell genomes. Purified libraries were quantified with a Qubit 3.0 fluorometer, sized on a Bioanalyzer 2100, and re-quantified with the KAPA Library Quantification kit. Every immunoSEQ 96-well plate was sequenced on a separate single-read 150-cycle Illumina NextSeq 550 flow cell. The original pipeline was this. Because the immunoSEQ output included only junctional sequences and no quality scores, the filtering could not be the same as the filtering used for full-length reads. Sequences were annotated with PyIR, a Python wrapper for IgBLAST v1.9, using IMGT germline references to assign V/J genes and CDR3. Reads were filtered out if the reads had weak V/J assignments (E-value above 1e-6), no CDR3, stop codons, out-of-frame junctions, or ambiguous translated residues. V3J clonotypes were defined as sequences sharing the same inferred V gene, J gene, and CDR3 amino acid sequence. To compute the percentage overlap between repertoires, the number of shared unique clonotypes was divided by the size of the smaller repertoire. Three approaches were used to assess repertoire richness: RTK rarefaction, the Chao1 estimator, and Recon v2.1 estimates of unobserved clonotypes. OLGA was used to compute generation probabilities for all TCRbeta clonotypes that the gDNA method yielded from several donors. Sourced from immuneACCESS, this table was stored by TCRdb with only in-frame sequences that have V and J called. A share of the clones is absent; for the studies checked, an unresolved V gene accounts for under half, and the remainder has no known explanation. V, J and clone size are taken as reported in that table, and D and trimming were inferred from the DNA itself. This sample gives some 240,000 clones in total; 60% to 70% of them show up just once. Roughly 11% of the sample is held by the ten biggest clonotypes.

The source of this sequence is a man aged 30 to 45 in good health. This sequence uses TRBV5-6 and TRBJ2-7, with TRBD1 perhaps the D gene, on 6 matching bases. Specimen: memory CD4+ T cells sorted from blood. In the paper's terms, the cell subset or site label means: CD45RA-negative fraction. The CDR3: CASSSWTASSYEQYF. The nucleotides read TGTGCCAGCAGCTCCTGGACAGCGAGCTCCTACGAGCAGTACTTC.